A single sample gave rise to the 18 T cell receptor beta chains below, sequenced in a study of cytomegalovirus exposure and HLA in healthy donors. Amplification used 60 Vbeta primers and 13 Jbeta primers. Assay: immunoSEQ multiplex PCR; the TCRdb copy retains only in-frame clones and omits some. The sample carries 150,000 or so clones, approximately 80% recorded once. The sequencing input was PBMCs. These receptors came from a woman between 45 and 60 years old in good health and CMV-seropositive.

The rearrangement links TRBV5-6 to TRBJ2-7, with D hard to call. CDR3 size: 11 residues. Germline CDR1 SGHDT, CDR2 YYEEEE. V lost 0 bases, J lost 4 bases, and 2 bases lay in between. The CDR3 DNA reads TGTGCCAGCAGCTTGGCTTACGAGCAGTACTTC. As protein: CASSLAYEQYF.

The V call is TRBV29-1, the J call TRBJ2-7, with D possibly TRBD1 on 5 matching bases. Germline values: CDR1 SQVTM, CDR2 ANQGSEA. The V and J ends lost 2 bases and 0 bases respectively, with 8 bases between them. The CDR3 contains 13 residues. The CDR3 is CSVEQGRSYEQYF. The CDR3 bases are TGCAGCGTTGAACAGGGTCGCTCCTACGAGCAGTACTTC.

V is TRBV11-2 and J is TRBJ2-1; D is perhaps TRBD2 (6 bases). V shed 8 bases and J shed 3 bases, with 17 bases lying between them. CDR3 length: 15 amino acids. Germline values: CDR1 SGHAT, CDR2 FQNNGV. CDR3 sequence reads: CASRLAYLLYNEQFF. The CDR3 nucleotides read TGTGCCAGCCGGCTAGCGTATCTTCTCTACAATGAGCAGTTCTTC.

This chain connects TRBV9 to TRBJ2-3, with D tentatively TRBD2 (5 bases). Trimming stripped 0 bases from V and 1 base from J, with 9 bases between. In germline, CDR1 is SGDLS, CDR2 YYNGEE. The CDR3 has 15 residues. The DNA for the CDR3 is TGTGCCAGCAGCGTAGGGGCGGGCCGCACAGATACGCAGTATTTT. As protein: CASSVGAGRTDTQYF.

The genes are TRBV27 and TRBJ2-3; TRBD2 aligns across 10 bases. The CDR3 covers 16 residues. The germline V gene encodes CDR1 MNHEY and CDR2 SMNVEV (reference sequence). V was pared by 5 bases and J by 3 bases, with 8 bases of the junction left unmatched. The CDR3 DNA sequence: TGTGCCAGCAGTCCATGGACTAGCGGTAGGACAGATACGCAGTATTTT. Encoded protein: CASSPWTSGRTDTQYF.

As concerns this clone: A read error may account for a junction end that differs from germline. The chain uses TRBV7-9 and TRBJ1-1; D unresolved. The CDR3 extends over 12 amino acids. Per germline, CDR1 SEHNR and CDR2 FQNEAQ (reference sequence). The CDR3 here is CSSSLGGTEAFF. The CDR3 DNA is TGTTCCAGCAGCTTAGGAGGGACTGAAGCTTTCTTT.

CDR3 residues: CASSLAGSYRAGLSYEQYF. In DNA, the CDR3 is TGTGCCAGCAGTTTAGCGGGATCTTATCGAGCGGGGCTCTCCTACGAGCAGTACTTC. V is TRBV27 and J is TRBJ2-7; 7 bases map to TRBD2. CDR3 length: 19 amino acids. V shed 2 bases, J shed 0 bases, and the junction held 16 bases outside the gene matches. Germline V gives CDR1 MNHEY, CDR2 SMNVEV (reference sequence).

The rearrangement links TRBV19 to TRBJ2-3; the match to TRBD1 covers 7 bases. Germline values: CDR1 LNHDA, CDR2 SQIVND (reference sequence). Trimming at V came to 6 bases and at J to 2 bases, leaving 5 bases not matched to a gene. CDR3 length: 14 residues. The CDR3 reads CASSWTGDTDTQYF. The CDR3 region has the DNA TGTGCCAGTAGCTGGACAGGCGACACAGATACGCAGTATTTT.

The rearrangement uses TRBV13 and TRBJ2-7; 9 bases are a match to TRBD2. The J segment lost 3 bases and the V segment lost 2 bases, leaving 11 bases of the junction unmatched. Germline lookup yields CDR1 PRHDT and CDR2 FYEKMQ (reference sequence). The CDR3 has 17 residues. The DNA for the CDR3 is TGTGCCAGCAGCTTACAGGTAGCGGGAGAGGGGCTCTACGAGCAGTACTTC. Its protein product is CASSLQVAGEGLYEQYF.

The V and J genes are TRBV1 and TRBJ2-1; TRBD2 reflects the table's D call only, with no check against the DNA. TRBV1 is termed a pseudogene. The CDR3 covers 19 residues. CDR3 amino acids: CTSSQGLAGVGRLYNEQFF. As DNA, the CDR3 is TGCACCAGCAGCCAGGGACTAGCGGGAGTCGGTAGATTGTACAATGAGCAGTTCTTC.

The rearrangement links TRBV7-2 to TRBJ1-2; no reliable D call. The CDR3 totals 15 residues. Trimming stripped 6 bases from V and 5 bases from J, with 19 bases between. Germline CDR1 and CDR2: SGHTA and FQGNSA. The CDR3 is CASRRGGELGYGYTF. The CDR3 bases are TGTGCCAGCAGACGAGGCGGGGAACTTGGATATGGCTACACCTTC. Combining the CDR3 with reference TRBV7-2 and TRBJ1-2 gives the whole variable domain GAGVSQSPSNKVTEKGKDVELRCDPISGHTALYWYRQSLGQGLEFLIYFQGNSAPDKSGLPSDRFSAERTGGSVSTLTIQRTQQEDSAVYLCASRRGGELGYGYTFGSGTRLTVV.

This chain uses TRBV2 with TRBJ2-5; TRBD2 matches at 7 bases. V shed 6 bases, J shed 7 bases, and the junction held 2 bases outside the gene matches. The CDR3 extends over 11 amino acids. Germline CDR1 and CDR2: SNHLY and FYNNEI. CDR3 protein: CASSGEGTQYF. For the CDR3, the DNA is TGTGCCAGCAGCGGGGAGGGGACCCAGTACTTC. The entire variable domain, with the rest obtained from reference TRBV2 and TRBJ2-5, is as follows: EPEVTQTPSHQVTQMGQEVILRCVPISNHLYFYWYRQILGQKVEFLVSFYNNEISEKSEIFDDQFSVERPDGSNFTLKIRSTKLEDSAMYFCASSGEGTQYFGPGTRLLVL.

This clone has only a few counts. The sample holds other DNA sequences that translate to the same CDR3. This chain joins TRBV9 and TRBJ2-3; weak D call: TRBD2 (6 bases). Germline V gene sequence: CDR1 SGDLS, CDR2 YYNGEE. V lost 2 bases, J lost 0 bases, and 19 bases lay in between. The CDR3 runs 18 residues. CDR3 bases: TGTGCCAGCAGCGTGGAGCCTGGAGGGCAAATTAGCACAGATACGCAGTATTTT. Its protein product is CASSVEPGGQISTDTQYF.

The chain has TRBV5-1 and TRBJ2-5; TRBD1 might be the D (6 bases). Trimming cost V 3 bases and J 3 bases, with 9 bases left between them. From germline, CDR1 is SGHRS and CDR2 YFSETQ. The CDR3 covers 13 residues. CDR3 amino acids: CASSSTGEETQYF. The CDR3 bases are TGCGCCAGCAGCTCGACAGGAGAAGAGACCCAGTACTTC.

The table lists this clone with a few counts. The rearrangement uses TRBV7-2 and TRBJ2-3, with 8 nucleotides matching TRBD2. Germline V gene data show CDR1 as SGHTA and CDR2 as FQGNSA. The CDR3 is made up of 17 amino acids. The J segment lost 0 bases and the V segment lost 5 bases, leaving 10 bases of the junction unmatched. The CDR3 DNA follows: TGTGCCAGCAGCCGAAAAGGACTAGCACTGAGCACAGATACGCAGTATTTT. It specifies CASSRKGLALSTDTQYF. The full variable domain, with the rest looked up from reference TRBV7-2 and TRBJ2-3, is GAGVSQSPSNKVTEKGKDVELRCDPISGHTALYWYRQSLGQGLEFLIYFQGNSAPDKSGLPSDRFSAERTGGSVSTLTIQRTQQEDSAVYLCASSRKGLALSTDTQYFGPGTRLTVL.

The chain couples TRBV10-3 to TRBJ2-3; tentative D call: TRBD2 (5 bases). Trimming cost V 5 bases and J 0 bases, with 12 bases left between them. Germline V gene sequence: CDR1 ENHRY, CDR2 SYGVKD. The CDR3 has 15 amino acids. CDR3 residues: CAISSDSISTDTQYF. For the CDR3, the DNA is TGTGCCATCAGTTCGGACTCGATAAGCACAGATACGCAGTATTTT.

CDR3: CASSQDFPGPRETQYF. As DNA, the CDR3 is TGCGCCAGCAGCCAAGATTTCCCTGGCCCTCGAGAGACCCAGTACTTC. The chain employs TRBV4-1 and TRBJ2-5, with D hard to call. The V gene lost 0 bases and the J gene lost 4 bases, with 15 bases spanning the gap. The CDR3 length is 16 residues. Per the germline V gene, CDR1 is MGHRA and CDR2 is YSYEKL.

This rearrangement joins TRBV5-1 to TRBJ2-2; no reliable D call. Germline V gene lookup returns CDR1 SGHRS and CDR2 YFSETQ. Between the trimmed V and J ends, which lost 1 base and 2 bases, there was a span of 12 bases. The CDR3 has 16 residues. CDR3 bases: TGCGCCAGCAGCTTGTCCGGTACTGGTAACACCGGGGAGCTGTTTTTT. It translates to CASSLSGTGNTGELFF.